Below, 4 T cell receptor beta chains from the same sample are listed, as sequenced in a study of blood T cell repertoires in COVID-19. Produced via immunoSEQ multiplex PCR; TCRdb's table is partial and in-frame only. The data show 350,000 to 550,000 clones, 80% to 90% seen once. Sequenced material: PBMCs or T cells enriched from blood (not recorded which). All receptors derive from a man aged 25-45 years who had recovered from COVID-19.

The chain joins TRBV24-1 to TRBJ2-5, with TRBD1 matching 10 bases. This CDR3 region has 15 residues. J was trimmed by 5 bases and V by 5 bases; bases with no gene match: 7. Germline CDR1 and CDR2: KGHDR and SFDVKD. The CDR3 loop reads CATSVTGGDWETQYF. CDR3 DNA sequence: TGTGCCACCAGTGTGACAGGGGGCGATTGGGAGACCCAGTACTTC.

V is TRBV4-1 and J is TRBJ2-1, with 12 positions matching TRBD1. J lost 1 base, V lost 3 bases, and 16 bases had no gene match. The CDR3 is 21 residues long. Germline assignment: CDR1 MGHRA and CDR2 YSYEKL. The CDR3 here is CASSHQPTGTGGSVSYNEQFF. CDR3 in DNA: TGCGCCAGCAGCCATCAACCCACCGGGACAGGGGGCTCGGTGTCCTACAATGAGCAGTTCTTC.

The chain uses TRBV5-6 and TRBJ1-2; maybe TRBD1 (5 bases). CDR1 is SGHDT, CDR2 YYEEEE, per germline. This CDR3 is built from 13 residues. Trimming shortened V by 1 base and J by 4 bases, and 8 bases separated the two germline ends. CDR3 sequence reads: CASSLSGSYGYTF. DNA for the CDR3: TGTGCCAGCAGCTTGTCAGGGTCCTATGGCTACACCTTC.

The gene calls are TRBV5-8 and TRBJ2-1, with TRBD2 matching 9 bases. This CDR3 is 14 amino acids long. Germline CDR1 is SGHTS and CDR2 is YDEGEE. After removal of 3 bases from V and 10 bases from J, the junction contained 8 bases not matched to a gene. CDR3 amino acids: CASSSGTSLREQFF. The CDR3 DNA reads TGTGCCAGCAGCTCCGGGACTAGCCTACGCGAGCAGTTCTTC. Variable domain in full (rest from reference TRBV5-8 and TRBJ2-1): EAGVTQSPTHLIKTRGQQATLRCSPISGHTSVYWYQQALGLGLQFLLWYDEGEERNRGNFPPRFSGRQFPNYSSELNVNALELEDSALYLCASSSGTSLREQFFGPGTRLTVL.